The rows below give T cell receptor beta chains drawn from one sample of a study of shared clonotypes between healthy human individuals. Here immunoSEQ multiplex PCR was the method, and the copy in TCRdb shows in-frame clones only, minus some. The sample consists of a few million clones, 93% of them appearing once. Sequencing was carried out using naive CD4+ T cells from PBMCs. The origin of the receptors is a man aged 18 to 29 in good health. Some clones in this sample may be carry-over from other donors' samples. Both conserved end residues are part of each CDR3. A D gene is named only where the DNA matches it firmly. A row's size may be missing; if present it is once, few, many or a size class.

d_gene: TRBD2
v_gene: TRBV5-1
abundance: -
j_gene: TRBJ2-7
CDR3nt: TGCGCCAGCAGGCTAGACCTAGCGGCCTCCTACGAGCAGTACTTC
CDR3aa: CASRLDLAASYEQYF

d_gene: TRBD1
v_gene: TRBV28
abundance: -
j_gene: TRBJ2-7
CDR3nt: TGTGCCAGCAGCACCTCCGGGACAGGCGAGTCCTACGAGCAGTACTTC
CDR3aa: CASSTSGTGESYEQYF

d_gene: TRBD2
v_gene: TRBV6-4
abundance: -
j_gene: TRBJ2-1
CDR3nt: TGTGCCAGCAGTGACAAGTTTCGGGCTAGCGGGAGCAATGAGCAGTTCTTC
CDR3aa: CASSDKFRASGSNEQFF

d_gene: -
v_gene: TRBV5-1
abundance: -
j_gene: TRBJ2-2
CDR3nt: TGCGCCAGCAGCTTGGTCCCACCCCGGGGAACCGGGGAGCTGTTTTTT
CDR3aa: CASSLVPPRGTGELFF

d_gene: -
v_gene: TRBV18
abundance: -
j_gene: TRBJ1-4
CDR3nt: TGTGCCAGCTCACCACGAACCACTGGGGTTAATGAAAAACTGTTTTTT
CDR3aa: CASSPRTTGVNEKLFF

d_gene: TRBD1
v_gene: TRBV5-6
abundance: -
j_gene: TRBJ1-2
CDR3nt: TGTGCCAGCAGAGACAGGGGGCGCGGAGGCTACACCTTC
CDR3aa: CASRDRGRGGYTF

d_gene: -
v_gene: TRBV28
abundance: -
j_gene: TRBJ2-5
CDR3nt: TGTGCCAGCAGTTTATGGGGGCAAGAGACCCAGTACTTC
CDR3aa: CASSLWGQETQYF

d_gene: -
v_gene: TRBV28
abundance: once
j_gene: TRBJ2-6
CDR3nt: TGTGCCAGCAGCCCCAGGTCCGTCTCTGGGGCCAACGTCCTGACTTTC
CDR3aa: CASSPRSVSGANVLTF

d_gene: -
v_gene: TRBV5-1
abundance: once
j_gene: TRBJ1-6
CDR3nt: TGCGCCAGCAGCTTGGTTTCGGGTGGAGGGATTGACAATTCACCCCTCCACTTT
CDR3aa: CASSLVSGGGIDNSPLHF

d_gene: -
v_gene: TRBV29-1
abundance: once
j_gene: TRBJ1-3
CDR3nt: TGCAGCGTTGCGGGGTACTCTGGAAACACCATATATTTT
CDR3aa: CSVAGYSGNTIYF

d_gene: -
v_gene: TRBV6-5
abundance: -
j_gene: TRBJ1-1
CDR3nt: TGTGCCAGCGGGCGACCAAACACTGAAGCTTTCTTT
CDR3aa: CASGRPNTEAFF

d_gene: -
v_gene: TRBV6-6
abundance: -
j_gene: TRBJ2-1
CDR3nt: TGTGCCAGCGGAATCGAGCAGTTCTTC
CDR3aa: CASGIEQFF

d_gene: -
v_gene: TRBV28
abundance: -
j_gene: TRBJ2-6
CDR3nt: TGTGCCAGCGCCGAACCTGGAACTGGGGCCAACGTCCTGACTTTC
CDR3aa: CASAEPGTGANVLTF

d_gene: -
v_gene: TRBV6-1
abundance: -
j_gene: TRBJ2-7
CDR3nt: TGTGCCAGCAGCCCTCAAGGGGACGAGCAGTACTTC
CDR3aa: CASSPQGDEQYF

d_gene: -
v_gene: TRBV28
abundance: -
j_gene: TRBJ2-3
CDR3nt: TGTGCCAGCAGTGAGGCGGGGACAGATACGCAGTATTTT
CDR3aa: CASSEAGTDTQYF

d_gene: -
v_gene: TRBV9
abundance: -
j_gene: TRBJ1-1
CDR3nt: TGTGCCAGCAGCGTAGGTGGGGCTCGGGGCACTGAAGCTTTCTTT
CDR3aa: CASSVGGARGTEAFF

d_gene: TRBD1
v_gene: TRBV5-1
abundance: -
j_gene: TRBJ2-1
CDR3nt: TGCGCCAGCAGCTTGGTGGGGACAGGGGCGTACAATGAGCAGTTCTTC
CDR3aa: CASSLVGTGAYNEQFF

d_gene: TRBD1
v_gene: TRBV2
abundance: -
j_gene: TRBJ1-1
CDR3nt: TGTGCCAGCACTGGGACAGGGACAAACACTGAAGCTTTCTTT
CDR3aa: CASTGTGTNTEAFF

d_gene: TRBD1
v_gene: TRBV5-4
abundance: -
j_gene: TRBJ1-1
CDR3nt: TGTGCCAGCAGCGGGACAGTGAACACTGAAGCTTTCTTT
CDR3aa: CASSGTVNTEAFF

d_gene: TRBD2
v_gene: TRBV7-3
abundance: -
j_gene: TRBJ2-1
CDR3nt: TGTGCCAGCAGCGCGGGACTAGCGGGAGGGCCGAGGTACAATGAGCAGTTCTTC
CDR3aa: CASSAGLAGGPRYNEQFF

d_gene: TRBD2
v_gene: TRBV2
abundance: -
j_gene: TRBJ2-1
CDR3nt: TGTGCCAGCAGCTTATTCTTTCCGGGACTAGCGGGAGGCAATGAGCAGTTCTTC
CDR3aa: CASSLFFPGLAGGNEQFF

d_gene: TRBD1
v_gene: TRBV6-6
abundance: -
j_gene: TRBJ2-7
CDR3nt: TGTGCCAGCAGTTACTCGGGACAGAGCGGAGAGCAGTACTTC
CDR3aa: CASSYSGQSGEQYF

d_gene: -
v_gene: TRBV28
abundance: -
j_gene: TRBJ1-2
CDR3nt: TGTGCCAGCAGTCCCGGGACCCAACTTGGTTATGGCTACACCTTC
CDR3aa: CASSPGTQLGYGYTF

d_gene: -
v_gene: TRBV7-8
abundance: -
j_gene: TRBJ2-7
CDR3nt: TGTGCCAGCAGCTTAGTTCAGATAGAGCAGTACTTC
CDR3aa: CASSLVQIEQYF

d_gene: -
v_gene: TRBV5-5
abundance: once
j_gene: TRBJ1-2
CDR3nt: TGTGCCAGCAGCCTCACGGCGGGTGGCTACACCTTC
CDR3aa: CASSLTAGGYTF

d_gene: -
v_gene: TRBV7-6
abundance: -
j_gene: TRBJ1-1
CDR3nt: TGTGCCAGCAGCTTAGGGGGAGGTCGGAGGGGGACTGAAGCTTTCTTT
CDR3aa: CASSLGGGRRGTEAFF

d_gene: -
v_gene: TRBV14
abundance: -
j_gene: TRBJ2-5
CDR3nt: TGTGCCAGCAGCCAAGTCCCTCAAGAGACCCAGTACTTC
CDR3aa: CASSQVPQETQYF

d_gene: TRBD2
v_gene: TRBV6-1
abundance: -
j_gene: TRBJ2-1
CDR3nt: TGTGCCAGCAGTGCTTCTAGCGGGAGTAGCTACAATGAGCAGTTCTTC
CDR3aa: CASSASSGSSYNEQFF

d_gene: TRBD1
v_gene: TRBV29-1
abundance: -
j_gene: TRBJ2-7
CDR3nt: TGCAGCGTTGAGGGACAGGGAGGCCTCGAGCAGTACTTC
CDR3aa: CSVEGQGGLEQYF

d_gene: -
v_gene: TRBV19
abundance: -
j_gene: TRBJ1-1
CDR3nt: TGTGCCAGTAGTCTTCCGGGGGCCATGAACACTGAAGCTTTCTTT
CDR3aa: CASSLPGAMNTEAFF

d_gene: -
v_gene: TRBV9
abundance: -
j_gene: TRBJ2-3
CDR3nt: TGTGCCAGCAGCACTCAGACCGTGACAGATACGCAGTATTTT
CDR3aa: CASSTQTVTDTQYF

d_gene: -
v_gene: TRBV5-1
abundance: -
j_gene: TRBJ2-3
CDR3nt: TGCGCCAGCAGCGATCCCGGGGGCACAGATACGCAGTATTTT
CDR3aa: CASSDPGGTDTQYF

d_gene: -
v_gene: TRBV18
abundance: -
j_gene: TRBJ2-7
CDR3nt: TGTGCCAGCTCACCGAATCGGGCAGGTCTACACGAGCAGTACTTC
CDR3aa: CASSPNRAGLHEQYF

d_gene: -
v_gene: TRBV7-9
abundance: -
j_gene: TRBJ2-5
CDR3nt: TGTGCCAGCACCCTGGACGGATTACAAGAGACCCAGTACTTC
CDR3aa: CASTLDGLQETQYF

d_gene: -
v_gene: TRBV11-2
abundance: once
j_gene: TRBJ2-3
CDR3nt: TGTGCCAGCAGCTCGCTACAGGGAACAGATACGCAGTATTTT
CDR3aa: CASSSLQGTDTQYF

d_gene: TRBD2
v_gene: TRBV5-6
abundance: -
j_gene: TRBJ2-7
CDR3nt: TGTGCCAGCAGCTTCTCCCTATTAGCGGGAGGGGGGGCCTACGAGCAGTACTTC
CDR3aa: CASSFSLLAGGGAYEQYF

d_gene: -
v_gene: TRBV21-1
abundance: -
j_gene: TRBJ2-1
CDR3nt: TGTGCCAGCAGCAAAGCGCCAGGGGGTGGGACTATGGTTAGTGAGCAGTTCTTC
CDR3aa: CASSKAPGGGTMVSEQFF

d_gene: TRBD1
v_gene: TRBV5-4
abundance: -
j_gene: TRBJ1-2
CDR3nt: TGTGCCAGCAGCCCAGAGCCGGGACAGGGAAACGGCTACACCTTC
CDR3aa: CASSPEPGQGNGYTF

d_gene: TRBD1
v_gene: TRBV7-2
abundance: -
j_gene: TRBJ1-2
CDR3nt: TGTGCCAGCAGCAAAGCCCGGGGACAGGGGGCCGGTTATGGCTACACCTTC
CDR3aa: CASSKARGQGAGYGYTF

d_gene: -
v_gene: TRBV7-9
abundance: -
j_gene: TRBJ1-3
CDR3nt: TGTGCCAGCAGCTCCCCACGGACCCCGGGGGGCCTATATTTT
CDR3aa: CASSSPRTPGGLYF

d_gene: -
v_gene: TRBV9
abundance: -
j_gene: TRBJ2-7
CDR3nt: TGTGCCAGCAGTATTACGGGGGCCCACGAGCAGTACTTC
CDR3aa: CASSITGAHEQYF

d_gene: -
v_gene: TRBV5-8
abundance: -
j_gene: TRBJ2-6
CDR3nt: TGTGCCAGCAGCTTGTCGGATTCTGGGGCCAACGTCCTGACTTTC
CDR3aa: CASSLSDSGANVLTF

d_gene: -
v_gene: TRBV15
abundance: once
j_gene: TRBJ1-2
CDR3nt: TGTGCCACCAGTTCCGCTAACTATGGCTACACCTTC
CDR3aa: CATSSANYGYTF

d_gene: -
v_gene: TRBV7-3
abundance: -
j_gene: TRBJ1-2
CDR3nt: TGTGCCAGCAGCTTTTTCCCCGACGCAGGGCGGGACTATGGCTACACCTTC
CDR3aa: CASSFFPDAGRDYGYTF